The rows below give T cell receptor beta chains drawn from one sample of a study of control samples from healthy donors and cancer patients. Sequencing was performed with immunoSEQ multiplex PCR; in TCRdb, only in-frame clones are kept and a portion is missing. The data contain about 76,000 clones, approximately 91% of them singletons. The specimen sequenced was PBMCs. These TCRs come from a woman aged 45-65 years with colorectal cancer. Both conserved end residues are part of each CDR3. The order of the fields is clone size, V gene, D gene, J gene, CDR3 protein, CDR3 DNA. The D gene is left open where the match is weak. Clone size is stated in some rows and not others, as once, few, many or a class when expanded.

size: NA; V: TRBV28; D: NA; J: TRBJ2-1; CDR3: CASRSTGTDAYNEQFF; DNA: TGTGCCAGCAGATCAACCGGGACGGACGCCTACAATGAGCAGTTCTTC
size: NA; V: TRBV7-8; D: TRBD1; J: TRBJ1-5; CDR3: CASSRGRQGSQPQHF; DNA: TGTGCCAGCAGCCGGGGTCGACAGGGAAGTCAGCCCCAGCATTTT
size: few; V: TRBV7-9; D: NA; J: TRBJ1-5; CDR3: CASSPDRDNQPQHF; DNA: TGTGCCAGCAGCCCAGACAGAGACAATCAGCCCCAGCATTTT
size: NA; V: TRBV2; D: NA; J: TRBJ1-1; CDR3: CASAIGTEAFF; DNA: TGTGCCAGCGCCATCGGCACTGAAGCTTTCTTT
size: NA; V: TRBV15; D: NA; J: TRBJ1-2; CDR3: CATSRENYGYTF; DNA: TGTGCCACCAGCAGAGAGAACTATGGCTACACCTTC
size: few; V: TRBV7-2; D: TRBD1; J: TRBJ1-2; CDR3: CASRRWGTETYGGYTF; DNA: TGTGCCAGCAGGCGGTGGGGGACAGAGACCTATGGCGGCTACACCTTC
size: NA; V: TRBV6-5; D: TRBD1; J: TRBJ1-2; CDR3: CASSLQQGNYGYTF; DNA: TGTGCCAGCAGTCTTCAACAGGGGAATTATGGCTACACCTTC
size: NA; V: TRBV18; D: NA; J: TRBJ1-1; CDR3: CASSPPAVNTEAFF; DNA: TGTGCCAGCTCACCACCAGCAGTCAACACTGAAGCTTTCTTT
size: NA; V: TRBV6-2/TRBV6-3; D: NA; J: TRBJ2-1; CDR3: CASSYDYNEQFF; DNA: TGTGCCAGCAGTTACGACTACAATGAGCAGTTCTTC
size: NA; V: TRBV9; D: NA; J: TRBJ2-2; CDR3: CASSVSGLGELFF; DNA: TGTGCCAGCAGCGTGTCGGGGCTCGGGGAGCTGTTTTTT
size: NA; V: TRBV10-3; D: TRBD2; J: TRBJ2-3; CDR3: CAISETSGGADTQYF; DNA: TGTGCCATCAGTGAGACTAGCGGGGGAGCGGATACGCAGTATTTT
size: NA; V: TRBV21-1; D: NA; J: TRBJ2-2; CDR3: CASSKVWGSGGPNTGELFF; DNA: TGTGCCAGCAGCAAAGTCTGGGGTAGCGGGGGCCCGAACACCGGGGAGCTGTTTTTT
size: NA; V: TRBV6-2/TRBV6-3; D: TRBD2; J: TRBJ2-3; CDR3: CASSYSGGDTDTQYF; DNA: TGTGCCAGCAGTTACAGCGGGGGTGACACAGATACGCAGTATTTT
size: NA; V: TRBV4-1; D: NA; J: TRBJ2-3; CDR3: CASSQVRTRGTDTQYF; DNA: TGCGCCAGCAGCCAAGTACGGACGCGGGGCACAGATACGCAGTATTTT
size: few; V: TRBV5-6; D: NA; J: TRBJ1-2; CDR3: CASSTRTGINGYTF; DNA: TGTGCCAGCAGCACCAGAACAGGGATCAATGGCTACACCTTC
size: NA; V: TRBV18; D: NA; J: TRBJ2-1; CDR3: CASSPGQVTYNEQFF; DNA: TGTGCCAGCTCACCAGGGCAGGTGACCTACAATGAGCAGTTCTTC
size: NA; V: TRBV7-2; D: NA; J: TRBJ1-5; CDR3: CASSSGGAVNQPQHF; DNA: TGTGCCAGCAGCTCAGGCGGGGCGGTTAATCAGCCCCAGCATTTT
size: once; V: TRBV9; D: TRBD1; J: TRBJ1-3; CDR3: CASSPHRGSGNTIYF; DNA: TGTGCCAGCAGCCCACACAGGGGCTCTGGAAACACCATATATTTT
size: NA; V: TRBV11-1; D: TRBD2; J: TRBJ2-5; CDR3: CASSPGTIQETQYF; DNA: TGTGCCAGCAGCCCCGGGACTATCCAAGAGACCCAGTACTTC
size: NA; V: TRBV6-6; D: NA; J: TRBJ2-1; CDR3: CASSPLHNEQFF; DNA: TGTGCCAGCAGTCCCCTCCACAATGAGCAGTTCTTC
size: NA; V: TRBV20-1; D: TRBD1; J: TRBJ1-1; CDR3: CSASDRERSLTEAFF; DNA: TGCAGTGCTAGTGACAGGGAGCGGAGTCTGACTGAAGCCTTCTTT
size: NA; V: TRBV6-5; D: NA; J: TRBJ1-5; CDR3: CASENLINQPQHF; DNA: TGTGCCAGCGAAAACCTGATCAATCAGCCCCAGCATTTT
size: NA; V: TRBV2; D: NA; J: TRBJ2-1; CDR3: CASMGTLGSYNEQFF; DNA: TGTGCCAGCATGGGGACTTTAGGCTCCTACAATGAGCAGTTCTTC
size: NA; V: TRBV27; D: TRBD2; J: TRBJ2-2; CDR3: CASSPGLAGLNTGELFF; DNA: TGTGCCAGCAGTCCCGGACTAGCGGGGTTGAACACCGGGGAGCTGTTTTTT
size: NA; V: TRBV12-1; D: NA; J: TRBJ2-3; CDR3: CSSSADRETTDTQYF; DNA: TGTTCCAGCAGCGCCGATCGGGAAACGACAGATACGCAGTATTTT
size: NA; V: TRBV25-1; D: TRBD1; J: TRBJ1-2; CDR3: CASSWTGNYGYTF; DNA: TGTGCCAGCAGCTGGACAGGGAACTATGGCTACACCTTC
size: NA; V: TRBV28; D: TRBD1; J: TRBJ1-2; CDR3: CASTEEGRGPKNYGYTF; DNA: TGTGCCAGTACAGAGGAGGGCAGGGGGCCTAAGAACTATGGCTACACCTTC
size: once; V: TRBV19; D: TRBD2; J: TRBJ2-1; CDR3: CASSWGTSNVDEQFF; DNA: TGTGCCAGTAGTTGGGGGACTAGCAATGTTGATGAGCAGTTCTTC
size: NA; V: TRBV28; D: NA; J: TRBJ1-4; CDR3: CASSLSGGPNEKLFF; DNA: TGTGCCAGCAGTTTGAGTGGGGGACCTAATGAAAAACTGTTTTTT
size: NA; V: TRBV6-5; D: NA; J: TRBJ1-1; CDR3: CASGGVRGNTEAFF; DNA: TGTGCCAGCGGGGGCGTGAGGGGGAACACTGAAGCTTTCTTT
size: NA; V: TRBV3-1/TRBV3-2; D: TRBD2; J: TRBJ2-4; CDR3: CASSRSGGAAKNIQYF; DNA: TGTGCCAGCAGCCGTAGCGGGGGGGCCGCCAAAAACATTCAGTACTTC
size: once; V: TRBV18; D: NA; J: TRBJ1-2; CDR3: CASSPDGNYGYTF; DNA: TGTGCCAGCTCACCGGACGGTAACTATGGCTACACCTTC
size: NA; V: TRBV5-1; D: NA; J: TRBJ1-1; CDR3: CASSLIGESGDTEAFF; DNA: TGCGCCAGCAGCTTGATTGGAGAATCGGGGGACACTGAAGCTTTCTTT
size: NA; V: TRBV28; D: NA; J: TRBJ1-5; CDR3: CASSLVGPGNQPQHF; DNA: TGTGCCAGCAGTTTGGTAGGGCCGGGCAATCAGCCCCAGCATTTT
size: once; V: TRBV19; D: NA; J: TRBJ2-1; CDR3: CASSIRGVYNEQFF; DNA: TGTGCCAGTAGTATCAGGGGGGTTTACAATGAGCAGTTCTTC
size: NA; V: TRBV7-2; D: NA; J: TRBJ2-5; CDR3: CASSLAGLRETQYF; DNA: TGTGCCAGCAGCTTGGCAGGGTTGAGGGAGACCCAGTACTTC
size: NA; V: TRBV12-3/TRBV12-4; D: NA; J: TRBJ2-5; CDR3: CASSLGQQETQYF; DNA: TGTGCCAGCAGTTTAGGACAGCAAGAGACCCAGTACTTC
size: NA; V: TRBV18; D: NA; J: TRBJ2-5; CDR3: CASSPPTGETQYF; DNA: TGTGCCAGCTCACCACCAACCGGCGAGACCCAGTACTTC
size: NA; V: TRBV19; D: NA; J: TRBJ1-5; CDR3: CASSIPTRGTNQPQHF; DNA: TGTGCCAGTAGTATACCTACCAGGGGAACCAATCAGCCCCAGCATTTT
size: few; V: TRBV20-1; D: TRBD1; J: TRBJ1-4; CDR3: CSASWQGAIEKLFF; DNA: TGCAGTGCTAGTTGGCAGGGGGCGATTGAAAAACTGTTTTTT
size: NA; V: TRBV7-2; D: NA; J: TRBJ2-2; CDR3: CASSLGVNTGELFF; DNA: TGTGCCAGCAGCTTAGGAGTGAACACCGGGGAGCTGTTTTTT
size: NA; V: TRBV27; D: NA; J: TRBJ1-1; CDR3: CASSFGGVAEAFF; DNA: TGTGCCAGCAGTTTTGGGGGCGTGGCTGAAGCTTTCTTT
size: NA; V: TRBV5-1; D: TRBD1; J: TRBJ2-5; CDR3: CASSPQGADRTQETQYF; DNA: TGCGCCAGCAGCCCTCAGGGGGCGGACAGAACCCAAGAGACCCAGTACTTC
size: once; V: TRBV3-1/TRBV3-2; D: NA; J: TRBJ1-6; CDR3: CASSLGHGENSPLHF; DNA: TGTGCCAGCAGCCTGGGCCATGGAGAGAATTCACCCCTCCACTTT
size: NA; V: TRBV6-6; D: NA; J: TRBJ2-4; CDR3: CASSLGRIKNIQYF; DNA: TGTGCCAGCAGTTTAGGCCGGATCAAAAACATTCAGTACTTC
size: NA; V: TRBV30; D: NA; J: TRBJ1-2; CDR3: CAWSVSGRAIYGYTF; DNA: TGTGCCTGGAGTGTAAGCGGCAGGGCTATCTATGGCTACACCTTC
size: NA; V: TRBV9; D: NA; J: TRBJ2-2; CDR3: CASRDGLLNTGELFF; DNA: TGTGCCAGCAGAGATGGACTCCTGAACACCGGGGAGCTGTTTTTT
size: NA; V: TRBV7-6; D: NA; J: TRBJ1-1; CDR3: CASSSTVNTEAFF; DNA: TGTGCCAGCAGCTCGACGGTGAACACTGAAGCTTTCTTT
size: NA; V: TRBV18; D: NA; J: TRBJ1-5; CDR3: CASSPRRDQPQHF; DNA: TGTGCCAGCTCACCACGAAGGGATCAGCCCCAGCATTTT